A selection of T cell receptor beta chains follows, all from one sample in a study of blood T cell repertoires in COVID-19. Produced via immunoSEQ multiplex PCR; TCRdb's table is partial and in-frame only. The sample records hundreds of thousands of clones, about 85% being singletons. The sequencing input was PBMCs or T cells enriched from blood (not recorded which). These receptors were taken from a woman in her forties or fifties who had recovered from COVID-19. CDR3s include the opening cysteine and the closing phenylalanine or tryptophan. Each record gives: V gene, D gene, J gene, clone size, CDR3 protein, CDR3 DNA. The D gene is left open where the match is weak. Clone size is stated in some rows and not others, as once, few, many or a class when expanded.

TRBV5-8	TRBD2	TRBJ2-5	NA	CASPLWGGVRETQYF	TGTGCCAGCCCCCTATGGGGGGGGGTGAGGGAGACCCAGTACTTC
TRBV28	NA	TRBJ1-2	NA	CASSLSYGYTF	TGTGCCAGCAGTTTATCATATGGCTACACCTTC
TRBV2	TRBD1	TRBJ2-3	NA	CASSEGDRGTDTQYF	TGTGCCAGCAGTGAAGGGGACAGGGGCACAGATACGCAGTATTTT
TRBV2	TRBD2	TRBJ2-1	NA	CASSSTSGTYNEQFF	TGTGCCAGCAGTAGTACTAGCGGAACATACAATGAGCAGTTCTTC
TRBV18	TRBD1	TRBJ1-1	few	CASSPFTGVDTEAFF	TGTGCCAGCTCACCCTTTACAGGGGTAGACACTGAAGCTTTCTTT
TRBV4-3	NA	TRBJ1-2	NA	CASSQDRIYGYTF	TGCGCCAGCAGCCAAGATAGAATCTATGGCTACACCTTC
TRBV9	NA	TRBJ1-4	NA	CASSVANRWNEKLFF	TGTGCCAGCAGCGTAGCGAACAGGTGGAATGAAAAACTGTTTTTT
TRBV10-3	TRBD2	TRBJ2-7	few	CAISESQSPAGSGEQYF	TGTGCCATCAGTGAGTCTCAATCTCCAGCGGGATCGGGGGAGCAGTACTTC
TRBV29-1	TRBD2	TRBJ2-3	NA	CSVEAPWSSGRNGVGDTQYF	TGCAGCGTTGAAGCCCCGTGGTCTAGCGGGAGGAACGGTGTCGGCGATACGCAGTATTTT
TRBV7-2	TRBD1	TRBJ1-4	few	CASTSTGTGAEKLFF	TGTGCCAGCACCTCAACCGGGACAGGGGCCGAAAAACTGTTTTTT
TRBV11-2	NA	TRBJ2-7	NA	CASSTGGVGEQYF	TGTGCCAGCAGCACTGGAGGAGTCGGAGAGCAGTACTTC
TRBV18	TRBD1	TRBJ2-7	NA	CASSQPGQGAWEQYF	TGTGCCAGCTCACAACCGGGACAGGGGGCATGGGAGCAGTACTTC
TRBV7-9	NA	TRBJ2-5	NA	CASSRRSSGQETQYF	TGTGCCAGCAGTCGTCGATCCAGCGGACAAGAGACCCAGTACTTC
TRBV11-2	NA	TRBJ2-1	NA	CASSPNRPSNEQFF	TGTGCCAGCAGCCCGAACCGCCCCAGTAATGAGCAGTTCTTC
TRBV27	TRBD2	TRBJ2-1	NA	CASSSWTSGRSEQFF	TGTGCCAGCAGTTCGTGGACTAGCGGGAGGTCTGAGCAGTTCTTC
TRBV5-6	NA	TRBJ1-5	NA	CASSFFDGTGGQPQHF	TGTGCCAGCAGCTTTTTTGACGGGACGGGGGGACAGCCCCAGCATTTT
TRBV12-3/TRBV12-4	NA	TRBJ2-1	NA	CASSLSSLDEQFF	TGTGCCAGCAGTTTATCGAGCCTGGATGAGCAGTTCTTC
TRBV11-3	NA	TRBJ2-5	NA	CASSLDSRGETQYF	TGTGCCAGCAGCTTAGATTCCCGGGGTGAGACCCAGTACTTC
TRBV4-3	TRBD1	TRBJ2-2	NA	CASSQPRTGGNYAGELFF	TGCGCCAGCAGCCAACCCCGGACAGGGGGAAATTACGCCGGGGAGCTGTTTTTT
TRBV28	NA	TRBJ1-3	many	CASSLVQNSGNTIYF	TGTGCCAGCAGTTTAGTCCAAAACTCTGGAAACACCATATATTTT
TRBV30	NA	TRBJ1-1	NA	CAWSGQTTEAFF	TGTGCCTGGAGTGGACAGACCACTGAAGCTTTCTTT
TRBV6-5	TRBD2	TRBJ2-7	NA	CASSQPGLAVREQYF	TGTGCCAGCAGTCAACCGGGACTAGCGGTTCGCGAGCAGTACTTC
TRBV5-6	NA	TRBJ1-2	NA	CASSSRDRRYGYTF	TGTGCCAGCAGCTCCAGAGACAGGAGATATGGCTACACCTTC
TRBV28	TRBD1	TRBJ1-2	NA	CASSKQQGFYGYTF	TGTGCCAGCAGTAAACAACAGGGGTTCTATGGCTACACCTTC
TRBV7-9	NA	TRBJ1-1	NA	CASSLSLHRDDKNTEAFF	TGTGCCAGCAGCTTATCGCTCCACAGGGATGACAAGAACACTGAAGCTTTCTTT
TRBV6-2/TRBV6-3	TRBD1	TRBJ1-6	NA	CASSTRDYRGDSPLHF	TGTGCCAGCAGCACCAGAGATTACAGGGGAGATTCACCCCTCCACTTT
TRBV29-1	NA	TRBJ2-7	NA	CSVEVDGSSYEQYF	TGCAGCGTTGAAGTGGACGGGAGCTCCTACGAGCAGTACTTC
TRBV11-2	NA	TRBJ2-1	once	CASSSRTGRLYNEQFF	TGTGCCAGCAGCTCAAGGACTGGAAGACTCTACAATGAGCAGTTCTTC
TRBV27	NA	TRBJ2-3	once	CASSLGQGFRTDTQYF	TGTGCCAGCAGTTTAGGGCAGGGGTTTCGCACAGATACGCAGTATTTT
TRBV30	TRBD1	TRBJ1-1	NA	CAWIRTGGTEAFF	TGTGCCTGGATCCGAACAGGGGGCACTGAAGCTTTCTTT
TRBV18	TRBD2	TRBJ2-1	once	CASSRATSGMVYNEQFF	TGTGCCAGCTCACGGGCAACTAGCGGGATGGTTTACAATGAGCAGTTCTTC
TRBV19	TRBD2	TRBJ2-1	once	CASSSYGGTSGRGEQFF	TGTGCCAGTAGTTCCTACGGGGGGACTAGCGGGAGAGGTGAGCAGTTCTTC
TRBV7-8	TRBD1	TRBJ2-1	NA	CASSLGRGSYREQFF	TGTGCCAGCAGCTTAGGCAGGGGGTCCTATCGGGAGCAGTTCTTC
TRBV19	TRBD1	TRBJ2-3	once	CASTSTGQGPPDTQYF	TGTGCCAGTACCTCCACCGGACAGGGTCCCCCAGATACGCAGTATTTT
TRBV18	NA	TRBJ1-1	NA	CASSPQENYTPQGSTEAFF	TGTGCCAGCTCACCACAGGAAAACTACACCCCACAGGGCAGCACTGAAGCTTTCTTT
TRBV7-2	NA	TRBJ2-5	NA	CASSSRQARETQYF	TGTGCCAGCAGCAGTAGACAGGCGAGGGAGACCCAGTACTTC
TRBV30	TRBD1	TRBJ2-7	NA	CAWTGTATTSEQYF	TGTGCCTGGACTGGGACAGCCACAACGTCCGAGCAGTACTTC
TRBV6-5	NA	TRBJ1-5	NA	CASKRTGINQPQHF	TGTGCCAGCAAACGGACGGGGATAAATCAGCCCCAGCATTTT
TRBV7-2	TRBD1	TRBJ1-5	few	CASSLAGQGAGQPQHF	TGTGCCAGCAGCTTAGCAGGACAGGGGGCGGGGCAGCCCCAGCATTTT
TRBV28	NA	TRBJ2-2	NA	CASYPGGQITGELFF	TGTGCCAGCTACCCCGGGGGGCAGATCACCGGGGAGCTGTTTTTT
TRBV20-1	TRBD2	TRBJ2-5	NA	CSASLRSGRTQETQYF	TGCAGTGCTAGTTTACGGAGCGGGAGGACTCAAGAGACCCAGTACTTC
TRBV30	NA	TRBJ2-7	once	CAWSAGRTYEQYF	TGTGCCTGGAGCGCGGGCAGGACCTACGAGCAGTACTTC
TRBV6-5	NA	TRBJ1-5	NA	CASSYVAGVWPQHF	TGTGCCAGCAGTTACGTGGCAGGGGTTTGGCCCCAGCATTTT